One and the same sample provided the 31 T cell receptor beta chains below, sequenced in a study of radiotherapy plus CTLA-4 blockade in lung cancer. Generated by immunoSEQ multiplex PCR, the TCRdb table keeps only in-frame clones and is missing some. Counted here are 43,000 or so clones, around 63% occurring once; the ten biggest clones make up roughly 18%. Sequencing used peripheral blood, obtained from a patient treated with radiotherapy plus ipilimumab. The receptors shown here come from a human donor with non-small cell lung cancer who had a partial response to radiotherapy plus ipilimumab.

This chain links TRBV19 with TRBJ2-1, with TRBD2 as a possible D gene (7 bases). CDR1 is LNHDA, CDR2 SQIVND, per germline (reference sequence). Between the trimmed V and J ends, which lost 5 bases and 8 bases, there was a span of 19 bases. The CDR3 runs 15 residues. CDR3 sequence (DNA): TGTGCCAGTAGTGATAGCGGGCCGTGGGGGCATGAGCAGTTCTTC. This codes for CASSDSGPWGHEQFF.

The chain carries TRBV6-1 and TRBJ1-6; 10 nucleotides line up with TRBD1. The CDR3 sequence is 15 residues long. Germline-derived CDR1 and CDR2 are MNHNS and SASEGT. The junction had 7 bases not matched to a gene; V was cut back by 7 bases and J by 7 bases. The CDR3 DNA sequence: TGTGCCAGCAAAGGACGACAGGGGGCGAATTCACCCCTCCACTTT. It specifies CASKGRQGANSPLHF.

The chain carries TRBV19 and TRBJ1-4, with TRBD1 identical over 12 bases. The CDR3 loop spans 15 amino acids. Germline CDR1 reads LNHDA; CDR2 reads SQIVND (reference sequence). The ends lost 6 bases at V and 7 bases at J; junction bases unmatched: 6. This CDR3 reads CASSRDRGRGEKLFF. DNA of the CDR3: TGTGCCAGTAGCCGGGACAGGGGGCGAGGTGAAAAACTGTTTTTT.

Within the sample, this clone is large. This rearrangement joins TRBV7-9 to TRBJ2-7; TRBD1 matches at 8 bases. CDR3 size: 14 residues. CDR1 is SEHNR, CDR2 FQNEAQ, per germline (reference sequence). The V gene end was trimmed by 8 bases and the J gene end by 2 bases; junction bases not matched to a gene: 8. The CDR3 sequence: CASVATGVTYEQYF. CDR3 nucleotides: TGTGCCAGCGTGGCGACAGGGGTTACCTACGAGCAGTACTTC.

The chain is built from TRBV30 and TRBJ1-5; the D is unclear. This CDR3 region has 15 residues. Germline values: CDR1 GTSNPN, CDR2 SVGIG (reference sequence). V lost 1 base and J 0 bases, leaving 10 bases between the germline ends. This chain's CDR3 is CAWSATGNSNQPQHF. CDR3 sequence (DNA): TGTGCCTGGAGTGCCACGGGGAATAGCAATCAGCCCCAGCATTTT.

Only a few counts were recorded for this clone. The chain has TRBV7-2 and TRBJ2-5; TRBD1 might be the D (5 bases). The germline V and J ends were trimmed by 5 bases and 4 bases, with 11 bases remaining between them. Looked up from germline, CDR1 is SGHTA and CDR2 is FQGNSA. The CDR3 extends over 13 amino acids. CDR3 protein: CASSARVGETQYF. In nucleotides, the CDR3 is TGTGCCAGCAGCGCCAGGGTGGGAGAGACCCAGTACTTC.

The chain recombines TRBV7-2 with TRBJ1-1, with no clear D. CDR3 length: 13 residues. Trimming left V 1 base short and J 6 bases short, with 9 bases between. Germline V CDR1 and CDR2: SGHTA, FQGNSA. The CDR3 sequence is CASSLGREAEAFF. CDR3 DNA sequence: TGTGCCAGCAGCTTAGGGCGGGAGGCTGAAGCTTTCTTT.

The chain links TRBV19 to TRBJ2-5; 7 nucleotides agree with TRBD2. The V gene end was trimmed by 5 bases and the J gene end by 11 bases; junction bases not matched to a gene: 11. This CDR3 is 13 amino acids long. CDR1 LNHDA and CDR2 SQIVND come from the germline V gene (reference sequence). The CDR3 loop is CASSPTASGEQYF. The CDR3 region has the DNA TGTGCCAGTAGTCCGACCGCTAGCGGAGAGCAGTACTTC.

The chain combines TRBV11-3 with TRBJ2-1, with 13 bases lining up with TRBD2. V lost 5 bases, J lost 9 bases, and 7 bases stayed unmatched. The germline V gene encodes CDR1 SGHNT and CDR2 YENEEA. The CDR3 is made up of 15 amino acids. In nucleotides, the CDR3 is TGTGCCAGCAGCCTTGGACTAGCGGGAGTGGGTGAGCAGTTCTTC. Translation: CASSLGLAGVGEQFF.

J is TRBJ1-4 and V is TRBV6-6, with 10 bases identical to TRBD1. V shed 6 bases, J shed 0 bases, and the junction held 4 bases outside the gene matches. Germline CDR1 MNHNY, CDR2 SVGAGI (reference sequence). The CDR3 covers 16 residues. As DNA, the CDR3 is TGTGCCAGCAGCCGACAGGGGGCTTCAACTAATGAAAAACTGTTTTTT. Protein: CASSRQGASTNEKLFF.

V gene TRBV2 combines with J gene TRBJ1-2; 8 positions match TRBD1. The V gene end was trimmed by 5 bases and the J gene end by 4 bases; junction bases not matched to a gene: 12. The CDR3 is 16 residues long. The germline CDR1 and CDR2 sequences are SNHLY and FYNNEI. The CDR3 nucleotides are TGTGCCAGCAGTCAGATGGCCGGGACAGGCCTCTATGGCTACACCTTC. It translates to CASSQMAGTGLYGYTF.

The chain uses TRBV4-1 and TRBJ2-1, with 12 bases lining up with TRBD2. The CDR3 loop spans 18 amino acids. CDR1 and CDR2 (germline): MGHRA, YSYEKL. The J segment lost 5 bases and the V segment lost 2 bases, leaving 10 bases of the junction unmatched. As DNA, the CDR3 is TGCGCCAGCAGCCAATCAGGCGTCGGACTAGCGGGAAACAATGAGCAGTTCTTC. Translated: CASSQSGVGLAGNNEQFF.

J is TRBJ2-2 and V is TRBV2, with TRBD2 matching 7 bases. Germline lookup yields CDR1 SNHLY and CDR2 FYNNEI. Trimming removed 6 bases from V and 1 base from J; junction bases left unmatched: 2. This CDR3 is 14 amino acids long. The CDR3 loop is CASSASGNTGELFF. CDR3 DNA: TGTGCCAGCAGCGCTAGCGGGAACACCGGGGAGCTGTTTTTT.

V and J are TRBV9 and TRBJ1-2; a weak D match, TRBD1 (6 bases). The V end lost 4 bases, the J end lost 1 base, and 17 bases lay between the germline ends. Per germline, CDR1 SGDLS and CDR2 YYNGEE. There are 16 residues in the CDR3. The CDR3 sequence is CASSPFRDKHNYGYTF. In nucleotides, the CDR3 is TGTGCCAGCAGCCCTTTCCGGGACAAGCATAACTATGGCTACACCTTC.

CDR3 sequence reads: CASSDRTGVYGYTF. CDR3 coding DNA: TGTGCCAGCAGTGACCGGACAGGGGTCTATGGCTACACCTTC. The chain has TRBV6-1 and TRBJ1-2, with 9 bases fitting TRBD1. This CDR3 contains 14 residues. V lost 3 bases to trimming and J lost 4 bases; unmatched junction nucleotides: 3. The germline V gene has CDR1 MNHNS and CDR2 SASEGT.

The chain has TRBV19 and TRBJ2-1; no firm D call. Germline V gives CDR1 LNHDA, CDR2 SQIVND (reference sequence). The V end was cut by 7 bases, the J end by 0 bases, with 10 bases between. This CDR3 is built from 14 residues. CDR3 in amino acids: CASKRPSSYNEQFF. The CDR3 DNA reads as TGTGCCAGTAAGAGGCCCAGCTCCTACAATGAGCAGTTCTTC.

This clone was counted ten times or more. The chain recombines TRBV6-6 with TRBJ1-1; D not certain. Germline V gene sequence: CDR1 MNHNY, CDR2 SVGAGI (reference sequence). V shed 6 bases and J shed 0 bases, with 11 bases lying between them. CDR3 length equals 14 residues. This CDR3 reads CASRPREMNTEAFF. In DNA form, the CDR3 reads TGTGCCAGCAGGCCTCGGGAAATGAACACTGAAGCTTTCTTT.

The chain combines TRBV5-6 with TRBJ2-7; D is perhaps TRBD2 (6 bases). Germline CDR1 is SGHDT and CDR2 is YYEEEE. The V and J ends lost 0 bases and 7 bases respectively, with 14 bases between them. The CDR3 contains 14 residues. CDR3 bases: TGTGCCAGCAGCTTGGGAGTCTGGGGAGGAGAGCAGTACTTC. This gives the protein CASSLGVWGGEQYF.

The chain's CDR3 is CASSITSGRSYNEQFF. CDR3 nucleotides: TGTGCCAGCAGCATAACGAGCGGGAGATCATACAATGAGCAGTTCTTC. The V call is TRBV7-8, the J call TRBJ2-1; 8 nucleotides line up with TRBD2. CDR1 is SGHVS, CDR2 FQNEAQ, per germline. There are 16 residues in the CDR3. J lost 4 bases, V lost 5 bases, and 10 bases had no gene match.

The V gene is TRBV2, the J gene TRBJ1-5; no clear D gene. CDR1 is SNHLY and CDR2 is FYNNEI in the germline V gene. CDR3 size: 13 residues. V was pared by 3 bases and J by 2 bases, with 5 bases between. The CDR3 reads CASSDGGNQPQHF. In nucleotides, the CDR3 is TGTGCCAGCAGTGATGGAGGCAATCAGCCCCAGCATTTT.

The count of this clone is one. The chain joins TRBV6-1 to TRBJ1-5, with a weak D call TRBD1 (6 bases). The germline gives CDR1 MNHNS, CDR2 SASEGT. V was cut by 5 bases and J by 7 bases, with 12 bases left in between. This CDR3 has 13 amino acids. The CDR3 DNA sequence: TGTGCCAGCAGTACACAGGGTTACCAGCCCCAGCATTTT. Its protein is CASSTQGYQPQHF.

The J gene is TRBJ2-5, the V gene TRBV11-2; D might be TRBD2 (6 bases). This CDR3 has 15 residues. V lost 4 bases, J lost 5 bases, and 17 bases lay in between. Germline CDR1 is SGHAT and CDR2 is FQNNGV. The CDR3 loop reads CASSWGVAGLETQYF. CDR3 coding DNA: TGTGCCAGCAGCTGGGGGGTGGCGGGACTTGAGACCCAGTACTTC. The full variable domain, with the rest looked up from reference TRBV11-2 and TRBJ2-5, is EAGVAQSPRYKIIEKRQSVAFWCNPISGHATLYWYQQILGQGPKLLIQFQNNGVVDDSQLPKDRFSAERLKGVDSTLKIQPAKLEDSAVYLCASSWGVAGLETQYFGPGTRLLVL.

The chain combines TRBV11-2 with TRBJ1-1; a weak D match, TRBD1 (5 bases). Germline assignment: CDR1 SGHAT and CDR2 FQNNGV. Trimming shortened V by 1 base and J by 10 bases, and 16 bases separated the two germline ends. This CDR3 has 14 amino acids. The CDR3 loop is CASSLGSGPGGAFF. The CDR3 nucleotides are TGTGCCAGCAGCTTAGGATCTGGGCCCGGGGGAGCTTTCTTT.

The chain is built from TRBV6-1 and TRBJ2-7; no definite D call. Germline CDR1 and CDR2: MNHNS and SASEGT. The V gene lost 0 bases and the J gene lost 1 base, with 13 bases spanning the gap. The CDR3 spans 16 residues. The chain's CDR3 is CASSEASRAGSYEQYF. The CDR3 DNA reads as TGTGCCAGCAGTGAAGCGAGTCGCGCAGGATCCTACGAGCAGTACTTC.

The rearrangement uses TRBV18 and TRBJ2-1, with TRBD1 identical over 8 bases. The CDR3 consists of 14 residues. The junction had 9 bases not matched to a gene; V was cut back by 6 bases and J by 8 bases. CDR1 is KGHSH and CDR2 is LQKENI in the germline V gene. CDR3 sequence: CASSQSGQGDEQFF. CDR3 bases: TGTGCCAGCTCCCAATCAGGACAGGGCGATGAGCAGTTCTTC.

The chain carries TRBV30 and TRBJ1-1, with TRBD1 identical over 7 bases. CDR3 length equals 13 residues. Losses at the gene ends were 1 base for V and 8 bases for J; bases not matched to a gene: 7. Germline CDR1 is GTSNPN and CDR2 is SVGIG (reference sequence). The CDR3 reads CAWSAGTVREAFF. The CDR3, as DNA: TGTGCCTGGAGTGCCGGGACAGTGAGAGAAGCTTTCTTT.

In the case of this clone: In the same sample, other DNA sequences code for this CDR3. The chain combines TRBV9 with TRBJ1-1; D remains unclear. The germline V gene encodes CDR1 SGDLS and CDR2 YYNGEE. The CDR3 has 13 residues. Trimming removed 0 bases from V and 2 bases from J, with 5 bases in between. DNA for the CDR3: TGTGCCAGCAGCGTAGCAGGCAACACTGAAGCTTTCTTT. Translated, it gives CASSVAGNTEAFF.

This chain joins TRBV6-6 and TRBJ2-3, with D uncertain. Germline V lookup: CDR1 MNHNY, CDR2 SVGAGI (reference sequence). The CDR3 runs to 11 residues. V gave up 2 bases and J gave up 5 bases, with 2 bases separating them. The CDR3 nucleotides read TGTGCCAGCAGTTACCAAGATACGCAGTATTTT. Translated, it gives CASSYQDTQYF.

This clone occurred a few times. This chain joins TRBV18 and TRBJ1-5, with 7 bases matching TRBD1. This CDR3 spans 15 amino acids. V gave up 6 bases and J gave up 5 bases; unmatched junction bases: 10. Looked up from germline, CDR1 is KGHSH and CDR2 is LQKENI. The CDR3 here is CASSQTGSPDQPQHF. For the CDR3, the DNA is TGTGCCAGCTCGCAGACAGGGTCGCCCGATCAGCCCCAGCATTTT.

The chain employs TRBV2 and TRBJ1-1, with D maybe TRBD1 (5 bases). The ends were cut back, 4 bases at V and 4 bases at J, with 16 bases in the middle. In germline, CDR1 is SNHLY, CDR2 FYNNEI. The length of the CDR3 is 15 residues. CDR3 loop: CASSGVGLGGTEAFF. CDR3 nucleotide sequence: TGTGCCAGCAGTGGTGTGGGGTTGGGGGGCACTGAAGCTTTCTTT.

The V and J genes are TRBV27 and TRBJ2-7; tentatively, D is TRBD2 (6 bases). The germline V and J ends were trimmed by 7 bases and 0 bases, with 13 bases remaining between them. This CDR3 has 14 amino acids. CDR1 is MNHEY, CDR2 SMNVEV, per germline (reference sequence). Here the CDR3 DNA reads TGTGCCAGCACCCCTAACGGGAGCTCCTACGAGCAGTACTTC. Translating it yields CASTPNGSSYEQYF.